These 22 T cell receptor beta chains were sequenced from one sample in a study of shared clonotypes between healthy human individuals. The protocol was immunoSEQ multiplex PCR, while the TCRdb copy is restricted to in-frame clones and leaves out a portion. This repertoire shows some 2,500,000 clones, 85% to 95% found once; its top ten account for about 0.36%. The source material was naive CD4+ T cells from PBMCs. Specified subset: CD45RA+ positively selected. The receptors originated from a man aged 18 to 29 in good health. Some clones in this sample may be carry-over from other donors' samples.

V is TRBV4-3 and J is TRBJ1-2; tentatively, D is TRBD1 (5 bases). The germline gives CDR1 LGHNA, CDR2 YSLEER. The V end was cut by 0 bases, the J end by 3 bases, with 8 bases between. The CDR3 spans 14 residues. The CDR3, as DNA: TGCGCCAGCAGCCAAGACAGGGATGACTATGGCTACACCTTC. Protein product: CASSQDRDDYGYTF.

CDR3 in amino acids: CASSPPTGGWTEAFF. The CDR3 DNA is TGTGCCAGCTCACCCCCGACAGGGGGTTGGACTGAAGCTTTCTTT. The chain combines TRBV18 with TRBJ1-1; 9 nucleotides match TRBD1. Per the germline V gene, CDR1 is KGHSH and CDR2 is LQKENI. The V and J ends lost 3 bases and 5 bases, in that order; junction bases with no gene match: 7. This CDR3 is built from 15 residues.

This clone has only one observation. Other DNA sequences in this sample translate to the same CDR3. The chain uses TRBV30 and TRBJ1-4; 7 nucleotides align to TRBD1. V dropped 1 base and J dropped 13; count of bases not matched to a gene: 21. Looked up from germline, CDR1 is GTSNPN and CDR2 is SVGIG (reference sequence). The CDR3 has 17 amino acids. CDR3 sequence reads: CAWSAYFGQAAVGGLFF. For the CDR3, the DNA is TGTGCCTGGAGTGCCTACTTTGGACAGGCCGCGGTGGGGGGACTGTTTTTT.

As regards this clone: The sample contains more than one DNA sequence encoding this CDR3. This chain joins TRBV5-1 and TRBJ2-1, with D uncertain. With 4 bases removed from V and 4 bases from J, the gap between germline ends came to 9 bases. This CDR3 has 13 amino acids. Looked up from germline, CDR1 is SGHRS and CDR2 is YFSETQ. DNA of the CDR3: TGCGCCAGCAGCCTCGGCAGTTACAATGAGCAGTTCTTC. It translates to CASSLGSYNEQFF.

Remarks on this clone: The sample holds other DNA sequences that translate to the same CDR3. The J gene is TRBJ1-1, the V gene TRBV5-1, with unresolved D. Germline CDR1 and CDR2: SGHRS and YFSETQ. The CDR3 runs 13 residues. V lost 0 bases and J 5 bases, leaving 8 bases between the germline ends. CDR3 sequence reads: CASSLAGRTEAFF. CDR3 DNA: TGCGCCAGCAGCTTGGCCGGGCGGACTGAAGCTTTCTTT.

The chain employs TRBV4-1 and TRBJ2-6; no firm D call. Germline lookup yields CDR1 MGHRA and CDR2 YSYEKL. The CDR3 length is 16 residues. V lost 1 base and J lost 0, with 7 bases in between. In DNA form, the CDR3 reads TGCGCCAGCAGCCAAGTCTTCCTCTCTGGGGCCAACGTCCTGACTTTC. Translating gives CASSQVFLSGANVLTF.

This clone was observed a single time. This chain connects TRBV18 to TRBJ1-1; no definite D call. The CDR3 is 13 residues long. CDR1 KGHSH and CDR2 LQKENI come from the germline V gene. With 5 bases removed from V and 7 bases from J, the gap between germline ends came to 14 bases. The DNA for the CDR3 is TGTGCCAGCTCAACAAAAACCGGCTTTGAAGCTTTCTTT. It codes for CASSTKTGFEAFF.

Turning to this clone: At the DNA level, this CDR3 is encoded by other sequences in the same sample as well. V usage is TRBV28 and J usage is TRBJ1-5, with D unclear. Germline CDR1 MDHEN, CDR2 SYDVKM. V was clipped by 3 bases and J by 2 bases, with 8 bases between them. The CDR3 covers 14 residues. The CDR3 here is CASSLLMGNQPQHF. The CDR3 DNA reads TGTGCCAGCAGTTTGTTGATGGGCAATCAGCCCCAGCATTTT.

This rearrangement joins TRBV28 to TRBJ2-5; the D gene is possibly TRBD2 (6 bases). CDR3 length: 15 amino acids. Germline assignment: CDR1 MDHEN and CDR2 SYDVKM. Trimming left V 7 bases short and J 1 base short, with 16 bases between. The DNA of the CDR3 is TGTGCCAGCACCCCTCTAGTAGCGGTCCAAGAGACCCAGTACTTC. It encodes CASTPLVAVQETQYF.

This rearrangement joins TRBV5-4 to TRBJ2-2, with TRBD2 matching 7 bases. Germline assignment: CDR1 SGHNT and CDR2 YYREEE (reference sequence). Trimming took 2 bases from V and 4 from J; bases not matched to a gene: 8. The CDR3 consists of 16 residues. The CDR3 DNA is TGTGCCAGCAGCTTTGTCCCTAGCGGCTCCACCGGGGAGCTGTTTTTT. Translated, it gives CASSFVPSGSTGELFF.

V and J are TRBV27 and TRBJ1-1, with TRBD1 matching over 8 bases. V lost 6 bases to trimming and J lost 8 bases; unmatched junction nucleotides: 8. Germline assignment: CDR1 MNHEY and CDR2 SMNVEV (reference sequence). The CDR3 is 13 residues long. The CDR3 DNA follows: TGTGCCAGCAGAAAAACAGGGGGTGGCGAAGCTTTCTTT. It translates to CASRKTGGGEAFF.

Points on this clone: Other DNA sequences of this sample code for an identical CDR3. The chain links TRBV9 to TRBJ1-3; perhaps TRBD1 as D (6 bases). The CDR3 sequence is 15 residues long. The V gene lost 0 bases and the J gene lost 4 bases, with 11 bases spanning the gap. Per the germline V gene, CDR1 is SGDLS and CDR2 is YYNGEE. The CDR3 DNA reads as TGTGCCAGCAGCGTAGAGGGGGGATCGGGAAACACCATATATTTT. This sequence encodes CASSVEGGSGNTIYF.

The J gene is TRBJ1-1, the V gene TRBV28, with D unclear. V lost 5 bases and J lost 3, with 10 bases in between. Germline CDR1 MDHEN, CDR2 SYDVKM. The CDR3 consists of 13 residues. The CDR3 is CASSPPQDTEAFF. The CDR3 DNA reads TGTGCCAGCAGTCCCCCCCAGGACACTGAAGCTTTCTTT.

The V and J genes are TRBV28 and TRBJ2-2; 9 bases line up with TRBD2. Germline CDR1 reads MDHEN; CDR2 reads SYDVKM. V gave up 8 bases and J gave up 5 bases; unmatched junction bases: 6. CDR3 length: 14 amino acids. DNA of the CDR3: TGTGCCAGCCATATAGCGGGAGAGACCGGGGAGCTGTTTTTT. This sequence encodes CASHIAGETGELFF.

V usage is TRBV7-9 and J usage is TRBJ1-1; TRBD1 is a possible D gene (5 bases). V gave up 1 base and J gave up 1 base, with 10 bases separating them. In germline, CDR1 is SEHNR, CDR2 FQNEAQ (reference sequence). The CDR3 sequence is 15 residues long. As DNA, the CDR3 is TGTGCCAGCAGCTTAGTTGGACAAAAGAACACTGAAGCTTTCTTT. Its protein is CASSLVGQKNTEAFF.

This clone was picked up one time. The chain's CDR3 is CASSPRLVFEPPGYEQYF. CDR3 DNA: TGTGCCAGCAGCCCCCGACTAGTTTTCGAGCCCCCCGGCTACGAGCAGTACTTC. J is TRBJ2-7 and V is TRBV9; D perhaps matches TRBD2 (6 bases). This CDR3 has 18 amino acids. Germline CDR1 reads SGDLS; CDR2 reads YYNGEE. Trimming cost V 4 bases and J 3 bases, with 26 bases left between them.

J is TRBJ2-3 and V is TRBV7-9; TRBD2 matches 7 bases. Germline trimming cut 5 bases from V and 1 base from J; bases unmatched to any gene: 9. Germline V gene lookup returns CDR1 SEHNR and CDR2 FQNEAQ (reference sequence). This CDR3 region has 16 residues. For the CDR3, the DNA is TGTGCCAGCAGCCCAGGAGCTAGCGGAGGCACAGATACGCAGTATTTT. Its translation: CASSPGASGGTDTQYF.

The V call is TRBV7-2, the J call TRBJ2-7, with 9 bases aligning to TRBD1. J gave up 2 bases and V 1 base, and 3 bases lay outside the gene matches. In germline, CDR1 is SGHTA, CDR2 FQGNSA. This CDR3 contains 15 residues. DNA of the CDR3: TGTGCCAGCAGCTTAGACGGGACAGGGACCTACGAGCAGTACTTC. Protein: CASSLDGTGTYEQYF.

The V call is TRBV6-1, the J call TRBJ1-2; the D gene is possibly TRBD1 (5 bases). V lost 10 bases to trimming and J lost 4 bases, with 16 bases between them. CDR3 length equals 13 residues. Germline V lookup: CDR1 MNHNS, CDR2 SASEGT. The chain's CDR3 is CATRGPFGYGYTF. In DNA form, the CDR3 reads TGTGCCACCCGGGGACCTTTCGGCTATGGCTACACCTTC.

The chain has TRBV5-5 and TRBJ2-5, with TRBD2 as a possible D gene (5 bases). This CDR3 has 17 amino acids. The V end lost 0 bases, the J end lost 5 bases, and 20 bases lay between the germline ends. In germline, CDR1 is SGHKS, CDR2 YYEKEE (reference sequence). Written as DNA, the CDR3 is TGTGCCAGCAGCTTGGATTGGTCCAGCGGTTTAGGTGAGACCCAGTACTTC. Amino acid sequence: CASSLDWSSGLGETQYF.

V usage is TRBV11-1 and J usage is TRBJ2-1; no clear D gene. Between the trimmed V and J ends, which lost 4 bases and 5 bases, there was a span of 21 bases. The germline V gene encodes CDR1 SGHAT and CDR2 FQDESV (reference sequence). CDR3 length: 17 amino acids. CDR3 coding DNA: TGTGCCAGCAGCTCCCCTCCAGGACGTACTAACAACAATGAGCAGTTCTTC. Protein: CASSSPPGRTNNNEQFF.

CDR3 nucleotide sequence: TGTGCCAGCAGTCGCCCCCCGCGCAACGAGCAGTACTTC. Translated: CASSRPPRNEQYF. This chain connects TRBV28 to TRBJ2-7, with unresolved D. This CDR3 is 13 amino acids long. V was pared by 5 bases and J by 5 bases, with 13 bases between. Germline values: CDR1 MDHEN, CDR2 SYDVKM.